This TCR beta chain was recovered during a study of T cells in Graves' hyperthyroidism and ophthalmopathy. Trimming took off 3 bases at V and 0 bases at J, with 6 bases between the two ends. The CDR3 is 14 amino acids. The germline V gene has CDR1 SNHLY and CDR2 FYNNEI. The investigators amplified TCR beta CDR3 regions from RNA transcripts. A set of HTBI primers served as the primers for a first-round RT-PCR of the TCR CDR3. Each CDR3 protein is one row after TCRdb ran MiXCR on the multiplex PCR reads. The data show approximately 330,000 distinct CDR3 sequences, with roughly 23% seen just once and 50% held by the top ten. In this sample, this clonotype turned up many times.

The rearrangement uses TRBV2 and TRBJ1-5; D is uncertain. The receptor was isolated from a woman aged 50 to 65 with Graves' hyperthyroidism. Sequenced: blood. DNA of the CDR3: TGTGCCAGCAGTGACGTGGGTAGCAATCAGCCCCAGCATTTT. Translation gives CASSDVGSNQPQHF.